This TCR beta chain was captured in a study of CD8+ T cells in alopecia areata. Specified treatment: oral pan-JAK inhibitor, 5-10 mg twice daily. V dropped 7 bases and J dropped 0 bases, with 18 bases sitting between them. Germline V gene sequence: CDR1 SEHNR, CDR2 FQNEAQ (reference sequence). The CDR3 has 17 residues. Worth noting for this clone: Its antigen is still unknown.

Study-wide results and caveats: Scalp and blood samples kept many expanded lesional clones throughout tofacitinib.

Extracted RNA was reverse transcribed, and the resulting cDNA served as sequencing template. Using immunoSEQ multiplex PCR, the repertoire was profiled, and TCRdb retains in-frame clones only, with some absent. The sample records 100,000 to 130,000 clones, 84% being singletons. The origin of this receptor is a human donor with alopecia areata. Source: CD8+ T cells sorted from blood, taken at week 24, from a patient treated with tofacitinib. The V call is TRBV7-9, the J call TRBJ1-4; the D gene is possibly TRBD1 (5 bases). The CDR3 reads CASTAGRSFTTNEKLFF. DNA of the CDR3: TGTGCCAGCACCGCAGGGAGATCATTTACAACTAATGAAAAACTGTTTTTT.